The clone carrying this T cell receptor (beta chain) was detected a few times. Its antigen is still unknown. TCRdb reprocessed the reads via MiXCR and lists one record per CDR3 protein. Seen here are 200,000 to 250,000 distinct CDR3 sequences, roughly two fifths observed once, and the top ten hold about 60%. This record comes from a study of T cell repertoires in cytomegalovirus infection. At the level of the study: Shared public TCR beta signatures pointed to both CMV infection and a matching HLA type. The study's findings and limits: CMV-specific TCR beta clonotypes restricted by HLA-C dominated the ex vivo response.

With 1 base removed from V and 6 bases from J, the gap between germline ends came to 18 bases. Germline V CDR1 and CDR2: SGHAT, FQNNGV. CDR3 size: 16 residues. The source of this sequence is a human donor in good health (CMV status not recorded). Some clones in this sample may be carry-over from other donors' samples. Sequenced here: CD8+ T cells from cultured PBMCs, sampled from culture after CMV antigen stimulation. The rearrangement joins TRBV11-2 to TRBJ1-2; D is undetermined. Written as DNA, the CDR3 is TGTGCCAGCAGCTTAGGGGTCATACGGGGTTGGAATGGCTACACCTTC. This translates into CASSLGVIRGWNGYTF.